A selection of T cell receptor beta chains follows, all from one sample in a study of a mutant IDH1 vaccine in newly diagnosed glioma. For these receptors, no antigen is known. TCRdb keeps only in-frame clones here, not all; method: immunoSEQ multiplex PCR. The sample has under 14,000 clones, approximately 88% seen once; the top ten hold roughly 5.6%. The sequencing used PBMCs, collected from a glioma patient whose treatment included an IDH1 peptide vaccine. The receptors derive from a woman between 40 and 55 years old with glioma. Some clones in this sample may be carry-over from other donors' samples. The CDR3 runs from the conserved cysteine through the conserved F or W. D genes are given only for firm matches. Clone size is not always given. Where it is, it says once, few, many or a class for expanded clones.

few TRBJ1-5 - 13 TRBV19 TGTGCCAGTAGTATCGGGGTTGTCCAGCCCCAGCATTTT CASSIGVVQPQHF
- TRBJ1-1 - 15 TRBV6-1 TGTGCCACCCATGGTCAGGGTAATTCGGAAACTGAAGCTTTCTTT CATHGQGNSETEAFF
- TRBJ1-2 TRBD1 13 TRBV27 TGTGCCAGCAGTTCGGACAGGGCTTATGGCTACACCTTC CASSSDRAYGYTF
- TRBJ2-1 - 12 TRBV9 TGTGCCAGCAGCGCAAACAGGCCCCAGCAGTTCTTC CASSANRPQQFF
- TRBJ1-1 TRBD1 16 TRBV6-5 TGTGCCAGCAGTTACTCGATTCAGACAGGGACTCTTGAAGCTTTCTTT CASSYSIQTGTLEAFF
once TRBJ1-2 - 13 TRBV7-2 TGTGCCAGCAGCTTGGGAGGGGGCTATGGCTACACCTTC CASSLGGGYGYTF
- TRBJ2-2 - 17 TRBV9 TGTGCCAGCAGCCCCCAGGGGCTGCCAACGAACACCGGGGAGCTGTTTTTT CASSPQGLPTNTGELFF
- TRBJ1-2 - 15 TRBV19 TGTGCCAGTAGTTTCCTGGGGGGCGACCCCTATGGCTACACCTTC CASSFLGGDPYGYTF
- TRBJ2-7 - 10 TRBV20-1 TGCAGTGCTAGCGGCTACGAGCAGTACTTC CSASGYEQYF
- TRBJ1-2 - 13 TRBV6-6 TGTGCCAGCAGCAACGACCGGAAGTTTGGCTACACCTTC CASSNDRKFGYTF
- TRBJ1-2 - 16 TRBV9 TGTGCCAGCAGCGTAGAAGAGGACATGGGATTTGGCGGCTACACCTTC CASSVEEDMGFGGYTF
- TRBJ2-7 TRBD2 13 TRBV29-1 TGCAGTGGGCAGACTAGCGGGGCCTACGAGCAGTACTTC CSGQTSGAYEQYF
- TRBJ2-5 - 10 TRBV29-1 TGCAGCGCGGTACAAGAGACCCAGTACTTC CSAVQETQYF
- TRBJ2-7 - 14 TRBV27 TGTGCCAGCAGTTTGGGGGACTCGGTCGACGAGCAGTACTTC CASSLGDSVDEQYF
- TRBJ1-5 TRBD1 12 TRBV7-9 TGTGCCAGCAGCCGGGACAGTCAGCCCCAGCATTTT CASSRDSQPQHF
- TRBJ1-2 TRBD1 16 TRBV6-6 TGTGCCAGCAGTACCTCCCTACAGGGGCGATCTGACGGCTACACCTTC CASSTSLQGRSDGYTF
- TRBJ1-5 - 13 TRBV2 TGTGCCAGCACCCGGGCCCATCCCCAGCCCCAGCATTTT CASTRAHPQPQHF
once TRBJ1-4 - 16 TRBV9 TGTGCCAGCAGCTCTACGGGGGGCAGTCTAAATGAAAAACTGTTTTTT CASSSTGGSLNEKLFF
- TRBJ1-6 - 14 TRBV30 TGTGCCTGGAGTGTTTGGGGGTCTAATTCACCCCTCCACTTT CAWSVWGSNSPLHF
- TRBJ2-7 - 14 TRBV7-9 TGTGCCAGCGTTTCGGGCGGTCACGCCTACGAGCAGTACTTC CASVSGGHAYEQYF
once TRBJ1-2 TRBD1 13 TRBV28 TGTGCCAGCAGTCAACAGGGGAACTATGGCTACACCTTC CASSQQGNYGYTF
- TRBJ1-3 - 16 TRBV7-8 TGTGCCAGCAGCCCGGGAAGGGACTTCTCTGGAAACACCATATATTTT CASSPGRDFSGNTIYF
- TRBJ2-7 TRBD2 15 TRBV4-1 TGCGCCAGCAGCCAAGGAGCAGCGGGGGCCTACGAGCAGTACTTC CASSQGAAGAYEQYF
- TRBJ2-7 TRBD1 13 TRBV28 TGTGCCAGCCGGGACAGTAGATCCTACGAGCAGTACTTC CASRDSRSYEQYF
- TRBJ2-7 - 12 TRBV5-1 TGCGCCACCCGAGGGGGGGGCGCTGAGCAGTACTTC CATRGGGAEQYF
- TRBJ2-2 TRBD1 16 TRBV5-8 TGTGCCAGCAGCCTAACAGGGGGGTTGAACACCGGGGAGCTGTTTTTT CASSLTGGLNTGELFF
- TRBJ1-1 - 14 TRBV6-1 TGTGCCACTGTTTTACAGGGATCGAACACTGAAGCTTTCTTT CATVLQGSNTEAFF
- TRBJ1-3 - 16 TRBV15 TGTGCCACCAGCACTTGGCTGGGGGGCACTGGAAACACCATATATTTT CATSTWLGGTGNTIYF
- TRBJ2-1 - 14 TRBV5-3 TGTGCCAGAAGCTCTACCGACTGGACCAATGAGCAGTTCTTC CARSSTDWTNEQFF